This T cell receptor (beta chain) appears in the sequencing data of a study of blood T cell repertoires in COVID-19. Across the study: Acute-phase and convalescent COVID-19 samples originated in the United States, Italy and Spain. The analysed material was cDNA or gDNA that came from T cells, B-cell-depleted T cells, or PBMCs.

Germline-derived CDR1 and CDR2 are LNHDA and SQIVND (reference sequence). The length of the CDR3 is 15 residues. V lost 4 bases and J lost 6; bases outside the gene matches: 10. Original methodology: Reference gene primer amplification gave estimated nucleated cell counts. The data were produced by immunoSEQ multiplex PCR, yet TCRdb's version contains in-frame clones alone and is incomplete. For V, J and clone size, that table is used; D and trimming come from the DNA. Of more than 35,000 clones listed, 80% to 90% are singletons. The gene calls are TRBV19 and TRBJ1-1; TRBD1 aligns across 8 bases. Sequencing was carried out using peripheral blood. This receptor was identified in a man aged 25-45 years with active or convalescent COVID-19. The CDR3 DNA is TGTGCCAGTAGTAACTCGATGGTACAGGGGGCTGAAGCTTTCTTT. Its translation: CASSNSMVQGAEAFF.